Shown below are 26 T cell receptor beta chains from a single sample sequenced in a study of post-analysis software for immune sequencing data. Whole-study results and caveats: Higher frequency in patients than in controls was seen for 5 or 6 TRBV segments, with TRBV5-6, TRBV5-1 and TRBV20-1 among them.

These TCRs' antigens remain unknown. Carried by the TCR beta cDNA libraries were unique molecular identifiers. TCRdb used MiXCR to reprocess the PCR reads, holding one entry per CDR3 protein. Counted here are around 400,000 distinct CDR3 sequences, 30% to 45% occurring once; the ten biggest clones make up roughly 12%. Sample: blood. Every receptor here comes from a girl aged 5-17 years with multiple sclerosis.

The chain recombines TRBV7-2 with TRBJ2-7, with 8 bases aligning to TRBD1. Germline V gene data show CDR1 as SGHTA and CDR2 as FQGNSA. The CDR3 length is 13 residues. V was clipped by 5 bases and J by 6 bases; unmatched bases: 6. The CDR3 protein is CASSTTGVLEQYF. The CDR3 bases are TGTGCCAGCAGCACGACAGGGGTTCTCGAGCAGTACTTC.

At least ten counts were recorded for this clonotype. This rearrangement joins TRBV29-1 to TRBJ2-7; 9 nucleotides align to TRBD1. Germline lookup yields CDR1 SQVTM and CDR2 ANQGSEA. Losses at the gene ends were 0 bases for V and 7 bases for J; bases not matched to a gene: 7. The CDR3 has 14 residues. CDR3 sequence reads: CSVEDNRGQEEQYF. For the CDR3, the DNA is TGCAGCGTTGAAGATAACAGGGGGCAAGAAGAGCAGTACTTC.

V and J are TRBV4-2 and TRBJ2-3; 9 positions match TRBD1. The CDR3 runs to 15 residues. Unmatched junction bases numbered 3, after V lost 3 bases and J lost 2 bases. Germline values: CDR1 LGHNA, CDR2 YNFKEQ. This CDR3 is CASSHRQGVTDTQYF. The DNA of the CDR3 is TGTGCCAGCAGCCACCGACAGGGGGTCACAGATACGCAGTATTTT.

CDR3 region: CASSQKGPGDGYTF. Written as DNA, the CDR3 is TGTGCCAGCAGCCAGAAGGGTCCAGGGGACGGCTACACCTTC. The chain carries TRBV7-9 and TRBJ1-2; the D gene is possibly TRBD1 (6 bases). Trimming removed 5 bases at V and 8 bases at J, with 18 bases between. The CDR3 is 14 residues long. Germline CDR1 reads SEHNR; CDR2 reads FQNEAQ (reference sequence).

This clonotype appeared a few times. This rearrangement joins TRBV10-1 to TRBJ2-3; D tentatively reads TRBD1 or TRBD2 (5 bases each). This CDR3 is 16 amino acids long. The ends were cut back, 0 bases at V and 2 bases at J, with 12 bases in the middle. Per germline, CDR1 WNHNN and CDR2 SYGVQD (reference sequence). For the CDR3, the DNA is TGCGCCAGCAGTGAGTCCGGGACGGAGCACACAGATACGCAGTATTTT. Amino acids: CASSESGTEHTDTQYF.

This clonotype has just a few counts. The chain employs TRBV13 and TRBJ1-2; possible D gene TRBD1, 5 bases. The CDR3 contains 13 residues. Germline V gives CDR1 PRHDT, CDR2 FYEKMQ (reference sequence). With 8 bases removed from V and 0 bases from J, the gap between germline ends came to 10 bases. The DNA for the CDR3 is TGTGCCAGCGCCGTACAGGCTAACTATGGCTACACCTTC. Translated, it gives CASAVQANYGYTF.

The chain employs TRBV6-6 and TRBJ1-5, with D uncertain. The ends were cut back, 5 bases at V and 4 bases at J, with 9 bases in the middle. Germline CDR1 reads MNHNY; CDR2 reads SVGAGI (reference sequence). This CDR3 contains 13 residues. Here the CDR3 DNA reads TGTGCCAGCAGTCCAACCTTTAATCAGCCCCAGCATTTT. Translated: CASSPTFNQPQHF.

V usage is TRBV5-1 and J usage is TRBJ2-5; either TRBD1 or TRBD2 may supply D (5 bases each). The germline V gene encodes CDR1 SGHRS and CDR2 YFSETQ. The CDR3 has 16 residues. Trimming took 2 bases from V and 2 from J, leaving 16 bases between them. CDR3 in DNA: TGCGCCAGCAGCTTAGGTAGTAGGGGAGTTCAAGAGACCCAGTACTTC. It is translated as CASSLGSRGVQETQYF.

The rearrangement joins TRBV6-5 to TRBJ1-2; no firm D call. This CDR3 has 13 amino acids. The germline CDR1 and CDR2 sequences are MNHEY and SVGAGI. V shed 0 bases and J shed 4 bases, with 6 bases lying between them. CDR3 DNA sequence: TGTGCCAGCAGTTACTCAGGGATCTATGGCTACACCTTC. The encoded protein is CASSYSGIYGYTF.

This clonotype appeared a few times. This chain joins TRBV5-1 and TRBJ2-1; maybe TRBD1 (5 bases). CDR3 size: 13 residues. Per germline, CDR1 SGHRS and CDR2 YFSETQ. Trimming pared 4 bases from V and 5 bases from J, leaving 10 bases between. CDR3 nucleotide sequence: TGCGCCAGCAGCCCCGACAGTCACAATGAGCAGTTCTTC. It encodes CASSPDSHNEQFF.

V gene TRBV6-5 combines with J gene TRBJ2-5; 12 nucleotides match TRBD2. Unmatched junction bases numbered 9, after V lost 7 bases and J lost 0 bases. The CDR3 is 17 residues long. CDR1 is MNHEY and CDR2 is SVGAGI in the germline V gene. The CDR3 bases are TGTGCCAGCACCCCGACTAGCGGGGGCGCGTACCAAGAGACCCAGTACTTC. Its translation is CASTPTSGGAYQETQYF.

The V call is TRBV5-1, the J call TRBJ2-7, with TRBD2 identical over 12 bases. V shed 4 bases, J shed 5 bases, and the junction held 4 bases outside the gene matches. Germline V gives CDR1 SGHRS, CDR2 YFSETQ. The CDR3 runs 14 residues. The CDR3 loop reads CASSNGLAGNEQYF. The CDR3 DNA follows: TGCGCCAGCAGCAACGGACTAGCGGGGAACGAGCAGTACTTC.

The chain joins TRBV6-1 to TRBJ2-5; D call uncertain. The CDR3 is made up of 15 amino acids. Trimming removed 1 base from V and 0 bases from J, with 9 bases in between. The V gene's germline CDR1 is MNHNS and CDR2 SASEGT. CDR3: CASSEGVLYQETQYF. In nucleotides, the CDR3 is TGTGCCAGCAGTGAAGGGGTCCTGTACCAAGAGACCCAGTACTTC.

V is TRBV4-2 and J is TRBJ2-1; 8 nucleotides line up with TRBD1. This CDR3 comprises 16 residues. CDR1 is LGHNA and CDR2 is YNFKEQ in the germline V gene. The V gene end was trimmed by 1 base and the J gene end by 0 bases; junction bases not matched to a gene: 2. CDR3 nucleotides: TGTGCCAGCAGCCAAGGACAGGGGATCTCCTACAATGAGCAGTTCTTC. The encoded protein is CASSQGQGISYNEQFF.

This rearrangement joins TRBV4-1 to TRBJ2-1, with 11 bases lining up with TRBD1. The CDR3 spans 15 residues. Unmatched junction bases numbered 6, after V lost 4 bases and J lost 7 bases. Germline CDR1 is MGHRA and CDR2 is YSYEKL. CDR3 nucleotides: TGCGCCAGCAGCCTGGGACAGGGGGATGATAATGAGCAGTTCTTC. This translates into CASSLGQGDDNEQFF.

V is TRBV29-1 and J is TRBJ2-5; D may be TRBD1 (6 bases). Germline V gene lookup returns CDR1 SQVTM and CDR2 ANQGSEA. Trimming shortened V by 6 bases and J by 1 base, and 15 bases separated the two germline ends. The CDR3 is made up of 14 amino acids. The CDR3 sequence: CSVLLVGGQETQYF. The DNA of the CDR3 is TGCAGCGTGTTGCTGGTAGGGGGCCAAGAGACCCAGTACTTC.

This clonotype was seen a handful of times. This chain joins TRBV10-3 and TRBJ2-1, with 10 bases aligning to TRBD2. V gave up 2 bases and J gave up 6 bases; unmatched junction bases: 10. In germline, CDR1 is ENHRY, CDR2 SYGVKD. The CDR3 has 17 amino acids. The CDR3 DNA follows: TGTGCCATCAGTGAGGGGCTAGCGGGGGCCCCCGGCAATGAGCAGTTCTTC. Its translation is CAISEGLAGAPGNEQFF.

This clonotype has a count of ten or more. J is TRBJ2-7 and V is TRBV20-1; TRBD1 agrees at 10 bases. Trimming at V came to 5 bases and at J to 3 bases, leaving 4 bases not matched to a gene. Per the germline V gene, CDR1 is DFQATT and CDR2 is SNEGSKA (reference sequence). This CDR3 region has 13 residues. In DNA, the CDR3 is TGCAGTGCTGAGGGGACAGGGGTCTACGAGCAGTACTTC. It codes for CSAEGTGVYEQYF.

CDR3 protein: CASSFAGDTQYF. The CDR3 DNA follows: TGTGCCAGCAGTTTCGCGGGAGATACGCAGTATTTT. The rearrangement links TRBV28 to TRBJ2-3, with a possible D match to TRBD2 (5 bases). This CDR3 comprises 12 residues. Germline V gene lookup returns CDR1 MDHEN and CDR2 SYDVKM. The V and J ends lost 3 bases and 5 bases respectively, with 6 bases between them.

The chain carries TRBV13 and TRBJ2-2; D may be TRBD2 (6 bases). This CDR3 spans 16 amino acids. V lost 0 bases to trimming and J lost 1 base, with 9 bases between them. CDR1 is PRHDT, CDR2 FYEKMQ, per germline (reference sequence). The CDR3 protein is CASSLGLALNTGELFF. CDR3 sequence (DNA): TGTGCCAGCAGCTTAGGTCTAGCGCTGAACACCGGGGAGCTGTTTTTT.

This clonotype was observed a few times. The rearrangement uses TRBV27 and TRBJ2-3; D unresolved. Germline V gene data show CDR1 as MNHEY and CDR2 as SMNVEV (reference sequence). This CDR3 is 13 amino acids long. Trimming took off 3 bases at V and 4 bases at J, with 8 bases between the two ends. The CDR3 spells CASSFSVPDTQYF. The CDR3 DNA reads TGTGCCAGCAGTTTTTCAGTCCCAGATACGCAGTATTTT.

About this clonotype itself: One end of the junction does not line up with germline, which may come from a read error. The chain has TRBV27 and TRBJ1-2; 7 bases fit TRBD1. The CDR3 has 15 amino acids. Germline V gene lookup returns CDR1 MNHEY and CDR2 SMNVEV (reference sequence). The CDR3 loop is CASSFQGEGAYDYTF. CDR3 DNA: TGTGCCAGCAGTTTTCAAGGGGAGGGGGCCTATGACTACACCTTC.

The rearrangement joins TRBV6-5 to TRBJ1-4; possibly TRBD1 for D (6 bases). The germline V and J ends were trimmed by 2 bases and 8 bases, with 9 bases remaining between them. CDR3 length: 13 amino acids. CDR1 and CDR2 from the germline V gene are MNHEY and SVGAGI. This CDR3 reads CASSYGGQEKLFF. The DNA for the CDR3 is TGTGCCAGCAGTTACGGTGGACAGGAAAAACTGTTTTTT.

The chain is built from TRBV12-3 or TRBV12-4 and TRBJ2-1, with 7 positions matching TRBD1. V lost 0 bases, J lost 4 bases, and 9 bases stayed unmatched. The CDR3 covers 17 residues. Here the CDR3 DNA reads TGTGCCAGCAGTTTAGCCCTAGACAGGGTAAAGTACAATGAGCAGTTCTTC. It codes for CASSLALDRVKYNEQFF.

DNA of the CDR3: TGTGCCAGCAGCTCCTTGACAGGGGGCAGGGCTAATGAAAAACTGTTTTTT. Translated, it gives CASSSLTGGRANEKLFF. The chain carries TRBV7-9 and TRBJ1-4; 10 bases map to TRBD1. V lost 4 bases and J lost 3; bases outside the gene matches: 8. Germline V gene lookup returns CDR1 SEHNR and CDR2 FQNEAQ (reference sequence). The CDR3 has 17 amino acids.

There are a few counts of this clonotype. The chain has TRBV15 and TRBJ2-5, with D uncertain. This CDR3 comprises 14 residues. The germline gives CDR1 LNHNV, CDR2 YYDKDF (reference sequence). V lost 0 bases and J 2 bases, leaving 7 bases between the germline ends. The CDR3 DNA is TGTGCCACCAGCAGAGATCCGACACAAGAGACCCAGTACTTC. Protein product: CATSRDPTQETQYF.